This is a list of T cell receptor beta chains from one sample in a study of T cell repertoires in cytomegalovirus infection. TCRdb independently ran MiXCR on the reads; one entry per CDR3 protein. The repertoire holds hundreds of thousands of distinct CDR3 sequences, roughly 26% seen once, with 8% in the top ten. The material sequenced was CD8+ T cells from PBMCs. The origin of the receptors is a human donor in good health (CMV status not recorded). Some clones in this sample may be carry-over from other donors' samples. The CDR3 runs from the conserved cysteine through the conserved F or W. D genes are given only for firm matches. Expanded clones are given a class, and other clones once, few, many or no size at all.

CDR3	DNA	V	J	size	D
CASSWSSGVTDTQYF	TGTGCCAGCAGTTGGTCGAGCGGGGTCACAGATACGCAGTATTTT	TRBV27	TRBJ2-3	.	TRBD2
CASSPVRDTEAFF	TGTGCCAGCAGTCCGGTGAGGGACACTGAAGCTTTCTTT	TRBV12-3/TRBV12-4	TRBJ1-1	.	.
CSVETGGKTGELFF	TGCAGCGTTGAAACAGGGGGTAAAACCGGGGAGCTGTTTTTT	TRBV29-1	TRBJ2-2	few	TRBD1
CASSSNSGPESYGYTF	TGTGCCAGCAGTTCGAACTCGGGTCCTGAATCCTATGGCTACACCTTC	TRBV28	TRBJ1-2	many	.
CASSPGRPRGELFF	TGTGCCAGCAGCCCGGGACGGCCCCGGGGGGAGCTGTTTTTT	TRBV5-6	TRBJ2-2	few	.
CASSHLENEQFF	TGCGCCAGCAGCCACCTAGAAAATGAGCAGTTCTTC	TRBV4-3	TRBJ2-1	.	.
CASSQGYQEQYF	TGTGCCAGCAGCCAAGGGTATCAGGAGCAGTACTTC	TRBV14	TRBJ2-7	.	.
CASSLEMGKNTEAFF	TGCGCCAGCAGCTTGGAAATGGGGAAGAACACTGAAGCTTTCTTT	TRBV5-1	TRBJ1-1	.	.
CASSGLRGGRDYGYTF	TGTGCCAGCAGCGGACTCAGGGGCGGTCGAGACTATGGCTACACCTTC	TRBV7-9	TRBJ1-2	many	.
CASSQDSVEGGGYTF	TGCGCCAGCAGCCAAGATAGCGTGGAGGGCGGGGGCTACACCTTC	TRBV4-1	TRBJ1-2	.	.
CASSLGLTGSSPQHF	TGTGCCAGCAGCTTGGGACTAACGGGTAGTTCGCCCCAGCATTTT	TRBV5-6	TRBJ1-5	.	.
CASSLAKTLKNIQYF	TGTGCCAGCAGCTTAGCGAAGACCCTAAAAAACATTCAGTACTTC	TRBV7-9	TRBJ2-4	.	.
CASSQEWSGGFDTQYF	TGTGCCAGCAGCCAAGAGTGGTCAGGGGGCTTCGATACGCAGTATTTT	TRBV14	TRBJ2-3	once	TRBD1
CASSVGLAGYNEQFF	TGTGCCAGCAGTGTGGGACTAGCGGGCTACAATGAGCAGTTCTTC	TRBV6-5	TRBJ2-1	.	TRBD2
CAISVRGDEQFF	TGTGCCATCAGTGTGCGGGGCGATGAGCAGTTCTTC	TRBV10-3	TRBJ2-1	few	.
CSAREGASIYEQYF	TGCAGTGCCCGGGAGGGGGCCTCGATCTACGAGCAGTACTTC	TRBV20-1	TRBJ2-7	.	.
CASSYAGTQSCDTF	TGTGCCAGCAGTTACGCCGGGACACAATCGTGTGATACCTTC	TRBV28	TRBJ1-2	.	.
CASDDRGRGKQFF	TGTGCCAGCGACGACAGGGGGCGGGGGAAGCAGTTCTTC	TRBV2	TRBJ2-1	.	TRBD1
CAISESFRNSNQPQHF	TGTGCCATCAGTGAGTCGTTTCGGAACTCGAATCAGCCCCAGCATTTT	TRBV10-3	TRBJ1-5	.	.
CASSYSMDRGLNTEAFF	TGTGCCAGCAGTTACTCGATGGACAGGGGCCTGAACACTGAAGCTTTCTTT	TRBV6-2/TRBV6-3	TRBJ1-1	.	TRBD1
CASSLGAFNDEQYF	TGTGCCAGCAGTCTAGGGGCTTTTAACGACGAGCAGTACTTC	TRBV6-6	TRBJ2-7	few	.
CASSSQVRGGQETQYF	TGTGCCAGCAGCTCTCAAGTTAGGGGGGGCCAAGAGACCCAGTACTTC	TRBV7-2	TRBJ2-5	many	.
CASSQVGPPEQFF	TGCGCCAGCAGCCAAGTCGGGCCCCCGGAGCAGTTCTTC	TRBV4-1	TRBJ2-1	few	.
CASRPGTGAGATRETQYF	TGTGCCAGCAGGCCGGGGACAGGGGCCGGGGCCACCCGGGAGACCCAGTACTTC	TRBV28	TRBJ2-5	few	TRBD1
CSAWTSGGSDTQYF	TGCAGTGCTTGGACTAGCGGGGGTTCAGATACGCAGTATTTT	TRBV20-1	TRBJ2-3	.	TRBD2
CASSSWGLQNTEAFF	TGTGCCAGCAGTTCTTGGGGCCTCCAGAACACTGAAGCTTTCTTT	TRBV27	TRBJ1-1	many	.
CASSALPQYF	TGTGCCAGCAGCGCCCTGCCGCAGTATTTT	TRBV9	TRBJ2-3	.	.
CASSYSSPSYNEQFF	TGTGCCAGCAGTTACTCTAGCCCTTCCTACAATGAGCAGTTCTTC	TRBV6-2/TRBV6-3	TRBJ2-1	.	.